These 22 T cell receptor beta chains share one sample of origin, sequenced in a study of T cell responses to AZD1222 COVID-19 vaccine. The protocol was immunoSEQ multiplex PCR, while the TCRdb copy is restricted to in-frame clones and leaves out a portion. In the table there are about 200,000 clones, roughly 91% of which are singletons. Here the sequenced sample was peripheral blood, taken on day 0 of MenACWY control vaccination. The receptors were sampled from an adult in good health.

As regards this clone: Sequence at one end of the junction differs from germline and may be a read error. DNA for the CDR3: TGTGCCAGCCACTCCGTTTTGGACAGTATAATTTTT. It codes for CASHSVLDSIIF. This rearrangement joins TRBV28 to TRBJ1-6; possibly TRBD1 for D (6 bases). Germline lookup yields CDR1 MDHEN and CDR2 SYDVKM. The CDR3 is made up of 12 amino acids.

The rearrangement joins TRBV5-5 to TRBJ1-5; D ambiguous. Trimming removed 0 bases at V and 1 base at J, with 8 bases between. Germline lookup yields CDR1 SGHKS and CDR2 YYEKEE (reference sequence). The CDR3 totals 15 residues. The CDR3 sequence: CASSLGRGSNQPQHF. The CDR3 nucleotides are TGTGCCAGCAGCTTGGGACGGGGAAGCAATCAGCCCCAGCATTTT.

The V gene is TRBV6-1, the J gene TRBJ1-2, with 7 bases identical to TRBD1. V gave up 2 bases and J gave up 4 bases; unmatched junction bases: 7. CDR1 is MNHNS, CDR2 SASEGT, per germline. CDR3 size: 15 residues. The CDR3 nucleotides read TGTGCCAGCAGTGAACGCGAGGGGGCGGTCTATGGCTACACCTTC. This sequence encodes CASSEREGAVYGYTF.

V and J are TRBV4-3 and TRBJ1-2, with unresolved D. Germline V gene lookup returns CDR1 LGHNA and CDR2 YSLEER. The CDR3 covers 12 residues. Deletions cut 0 bases from V and 7 bases from J, with 6 bases between. The chain's CDR3 is CASSQEGSGYTF. The CDR3 coding sequence is TGCGCCAGCAGCCAAGAGGGTTCTGGCTACACCTTC.

The J gene is TRBJ2-7, the V gene TRBV27; 7 nucleotides agree with TRBD1. CDR3 length: 13 residues. Trimming cost V 7 bases and J 2 bases; bases outside gene matches: 5. Germline assignment: CDR1 MNHEY and CDR2 SMNVEV (reference sequence). CDR3 residues: CASTDRVTYEQYF. The CDR3 DNA reads TGTGCCAGCACAGACAGGGTGACCTACGAGCAGTACTTC.

The chain carries TRBV6-5 and TRBJ1-1, with D tentatively TRBD1 (6 bases). CDR3 size: 15 residues. V was shortened by 4 bases and J by 8 bases, with 20 bases between the two germline ends. Germline V CDR1 and CDR2: MNHEY, SVGAGI. The CDR3 here is CASSSSPGDHEEAFF. The CDR3 DNA is TGTGCCAGCAGTTCGTCTCCAGGGGACCACGAGGAAGCTTTCTTT.

V gene TRBV11-2 combines with J gene TRBJ1-6; no definite D call. This CDR3 contains 13 residues. The germline CDR1 and CDR2 sequences are SGHAT and FQNNGV. V was shortened by 5 bases and J by 10 bases, with 12 bases between the two germline ends. The CDR3, as DNA: TGTGCCAGCAGCCTGAACGGACCCTCACCCCTCCACTTT. Encoded protein: CASSLNGPSPLHF.

V gene TRBV27 combines with J gene TRBJ2-7; 8 bases map to TRBD1. The trim removed 5 bases at V and 3 bases at J, leaving 6 bases unmatched. The CDR3 consists of 14 residues. The germline gives CDR1 MNHEY, CDR2 SMNVEV (reference sequence). The CDR3 sequence: CASSPRGPSYEQYF. The CDR3 DNA is TGTGCCAGCAGTCCCAGGGGGCCCAGCTACGAGCAGTACTTC.

The chain has TRBV7-8 and TRBJ1-2, with D unresolved. The V end was cut by 4 bases, the J end by 2 bases, with 8 bases between. Germline V gives CDR1 SGHVS, CDR2 FQNEAQ. The CDR3 spans 13 residues. CDR3 residues: CASSSAVNYGYTF. The CDR3 bases are TGTGCCAGCAGCTCCGCCGTAAACTATGGCTACACCTTC.

About this clone: Other DNA sequences in the sample encode the same CDR3. This chain uses TRBV29-1 with TRBJ1-3; D not resolved. V lost 2 bases, J lost 0 bases, and 11 bases lay in between. Germline V CDR1 and CDR2: SQVTM, ANQGSEA. The CDR3 runs 15 residues. The CDR3 loop reads CSVETGRSSGNTIYF. DNA for the CDR3: TGCAGCGTTGAAACGGGCAGGAGCTCTGGAAACACCATATATTTT.

The chain carries TRBV10-3 and TRBJ2-5; D gene ambiguous. Trimming stripped 2 bases from V and 2 bases from J, with 6 bases between. Germline CDR1 ENHRY, CDR2 SYGVKD. The CDR3 is made up of 13 amino acids. CDR3 amino acids: CAISESRQETQYF. The CDR3 DNA sequence: TGTGCCATCAGTGAGAGTAGGCAAGAGACCCAGTACTTC.

The V and J genes are TRBV7-2 and TRBJ1-2; D call uncertain. CDR3 length equals 12 residues. The V gene lost 2 bases and the J gene lost 4 bases, with 5 bases spanning the gap. Germline V gives CDR1 SGHTA, CDR2 FQGNSA. This CDR3 is CASSLLGYGYTF. In DNA form, the CDR3 reads TGTGCCAGCAGCTTACTCGGCTATGGCTACACCTTC.

The J gene is TRBJ2-2, the V gene TRBV4-2; D possibly corresponds to TRBD1 (6 bases). The V end lost 4 bases, the J end lost 6 bases, and 12 bases lay between the germline ends. Germline-derived CDR1 and CDR2 are LGHNA and YNFKEQ. The CDR3 is made up of 14 amino acids. This CDR3 is CASSPRQVPGELFF. CDR3 nucleotides: TGTGCCAGCAGCCCGCGACAGGTCCCCGGGGAGCTGTTTTTT.

The chain couples TRBV3-1 (or the pseudogene TRBV3-2) to TRBJ1-1, with D perhaps matching TRBD1 (5 bases). The CDR3 totals 15 residues. Trimming cost V 0 bases and J 10 bases, with 18 bases left between them. Germline V lookup: CDR1 LGHDT, CDR2 YNNKEL (reference sequence). The CDR3 region has the DNA TGTGCCAGCAGCCAAGAAATCCTAATCGGGGGGGGAGCTTTCTTT. Protein product: CASSQEILIGGGAFF.

This clone occurred once. V gene TRBV7-9 combines with J gene TRBJ2-7; D gene ambiguous. This CDR3 comprises 12 residues. V was pared by 5 bases and J by 4 bases, with 9 bases between. CDR1 is SEHNR and CDR2 is FQNEAQ in the germline V gene (reference sequence). The CDR3 nucleotides read TGTGCCAGCAGCAAAAAGGCTTACGAGCAGTACTTC. Protein sequence: CASSKKAYEQYF.

The gene calls are TRBV2 and TRBJ2-2, with D unresolved. CDR3 length: 14 amino acids. Germline CDR1 is SNHLY and CDR2 is FYNNEI. The V and J ends lost 6 bases and 0 bases respectively, with 8 bases between them. Here the CDR3 reads CASRGMANTGELFF. CDR3 nucleotide sequence: TGTGCCAGCAGGGGGATGGCGAACACCGGGGAGCTGTTTTTT.

This clone is a singleton in its sample. The chain combines TRBV5-8 with TRBJ1-1; D remains unclear. Germline-derived CDR1 and CDR2 are SGHTS and YDEGEE. CDR3 length: 16 residues. Between the trimmed V and J ends, which lost 4 bases and 4 bases, there was a span of 20 bases. CDR3 sequence (DNA): TGTGCCAGCAGCCTCACACTCGGGGTAATCAGCACTGAAGCTTTCTTT. Protein sequence: CASSLTLGVISTEAFF.

The V gene is TRBV7-8, the J gene TRBJ1-2, with D uncertain. In germline, CDR1 is SGHVS, CDR2 FQNEAQ. The CDR3 is made up of 14 amino acids. Trimming removed 3 bases from V and 4 bases from J, with 12 bases in between. The CDR3 protein is CASSLGGPSYGYTF. The CDR3 nucleotides are TGTGCCAGCAGCTTGGGAGGGCCCTCCTATGGCTACACCTTC.

In this sample, this clone turned up once. This chain uses TRBV28 with TRBJ1-1; D remains unclear. The CDR3 spans 11 residues. The germline V gene has CDR1 MDHEN and CDR2 SYDVKM. V was shortened by 2 bases and J by 8 bases, with 6 bases between the two germline ends. CDR3 loop: CASSLAREAFF. CDR3 in DNA: TGTGCCAGCAGTTTAGCTAGAGAAGCTTTCTTT.

The sample holds one count of this clone. The chain has TRBV6-1 and TRBJ2-4, with D maybe TRBD1 (5 bases). Germline V CDR1 and CDR2: MNHNS, SASEGT. V was clipped by 3 bases and J by 1 base, with 7 bases between them. The CDR3 length is 14 residues. The CDR3 spells CASSEQGAKNIQYF. The CDR3 nucleotides are TGTGCCAGCAGTGAGCAGGGTGCCAAAAACATTCAGTACTTC.

The genes are TRBV28 and TRBJ1-1, with 7 bases lining up with TRBD1. V lost 6 bases and J lost 4; bases outside the gene matches: 2. CDR1 and CDR2 from the germline V gene are MDHEN and SYDVKM. The CDR3 totals 12 residues. The CDR3: CASRQGSTEAFF. In nucleotides, the CDR3 is TGTGCCAGCAGACAGGGGAGCACTGAAGCTTTCTTT.

This chain joins TRBV27 and TRBJ2-7; a weak D match, TRBD1 (6 bases). Trimming left V 6 bases short and J 5 bases short, with 20 bases between. Germline CDR1 is MNHEY and CDR2 is SMNVEV (reference sequence). The CDR3 runs 15 residues. CDR3 in DNA: TGTGCCAGCAGAAGCCCTGCCCAGGGGAAAAACGAGCAGTACTTC. Translated: CASRSPAQGKNEQYF.